This TCR beta chain was sequenced in a study of blood T cell repertoires in COVID-19 (dated by TCRdb to about 2020). Broadly, across the study: Samples from collaborators originated in the United States, Italy and Spain and spanned both the acute and convalescent phases of COVID-19. The material from the prospective study consisted of cDNA or gDNA derived from T cells, B-cell-depleted T cells, or PBMCs. Deeply sampled blood TCRbeta repertoires from subjects exposed to, actively infected with, or recovered from COVID-19 were included in the dataset. A de-identified subject ID, COVID-19 status, age in years and sex were almost always included in the sample metadata. Where available, HLA class I and class II types were obtained from metadata supplied by the sample provider rather than from assay-based typing. The repertoires were released in a freely available public database intended as a resource for research on the immune response to SARS-CoV-2. The samples were drawn from two sources: the first 160 participants of the ongoing ImmuneRACE study, and over 1,000 subjects contributed by 6 global collaborators. Findings and caveats that apply to the study as a whole: How much clinical and demographic metadata was included differed by source and by participant, and the metadata was provided uncurated.

TCRbeta CDR3 regions were amplified from genomic DNA by means of the immunoSEQ Assay, a bias-controlled multiplex PCR. The study's own analysis went as follows. The number of nucleated cells in each sample was estimated from the amplification of reference gene primers within the assay. To quantify the absolute abundance of each unique TCRbeta CDR3 rearrangement, sequence reads were collapsed and filtered. Productive Simpson clonality was computed per sample as the square root of Simpson's diversity index over productive rearrangements. Sourced from immuneACCESS, this table was stored by TCRdb with only in-frame sequences that have V and J called. A share of the clones is absent; for the studies checked, an unresolved V gene accounts for under half, and the remainder has no known explanation. V and J calls and clone size are copied from that table; D and trimming were computed from the DNA. For this sample the table gives about 230,000 clones, of which 75% to 90% were detected only once. The ten largest clonotypes hold 2.6% of the sample.

As regards this clone: It has no known antigen specificity. Base qualities are not at hand, and no much larger clone is one base apart.

Whole blood was collected in K2EDTA tubes by collaborating institutions according to the institutions' own protocols. For TCRbeta analysis, collaborators shipped samples in one of three forms: frozen whole blood, isolated PBMCs, or DNA extracted from either of those sample types. The CDR3 runs 17 residues from the cysteine to the phenylalanine. The sequence is cut down to CDR3 DNA, 51 bases in frame from base 1. Per the germline V gene, MGHRA is the CDR1 and YSYEKL is the CDR2. Relative to germline, V is missing 1 base and J is missing 2 bases, with 7 bases of the junction outside any gene match. The sample was peripheral blood. The sequence came from a woman between 65 and 79 years old with active or convalescent COVID-19. Recombination linked TRBV4-1 to TRBJ1-3, with 8 central nucleotides matching TRBD1. The CDR3 amino acid sequence is: CASSQGIQGAPGNTIYF. The nucleotides are TGCGCCAGCAGCCAAGGAATTCAGGGGGCGCCTGGAAACACCATATATTTT.